What follows are 25 T cell receptor beta chains derived from one specimen sequenced in a study of Ad26.COV2.S vaccination and SARS-CoV-2 variants. The data were produced by immunoSEQ multiplex PCR, yet TCRdb's version contains in-frame clones alone and is incomplete. The sample shows more than 400,000 clones, 92% of them seen only once. Treatment described: over 15 received Ad26.COV2.S at low or high dose, single or two shots; several received placebo; per-sample allocation not given. Each sample was drawn 63 days after the first injection (of vaccine or placebo). The sample consisted of peripheral blood, taken in a trial of Ad26.COV2.S vaccine versus placebo. These receptors all come from a person aged 18-65 years who received the Ad26.COV2.S COVID-19 vaccine or a placebo.

With respect to this clone: Other DNA sequences in the sample encode the same CDR3. The gene calls are TRBV3-1 (or the pseudogene TRBV3-2) and TRBJ1-1; TRBD1 might be the D (6 bases). This CDR3 has 16 amino acids. V lost 3 bases, J lost 0 bases, and 14 bases lay in between. Germline CDR1 LGHDT, CDR2 YNNKEL (reference sequence). The DNA of the CDR3 is TGTGCCAGCAGCCACAGGCCTGGACAGATGAACACTGAAGCTTTCTTT. Translation gives CASSHRPGQMNTEAFF.

The J gene is TRBJ1-2, the V gene TRBV5-5; 8 bases agree with TRBD1. The CDR3 runs 14 residues. Germline trimming cut 0 bases from V and 8 bases from J; bases unmatched to any gene: 6. In germline, CDR1 is SGHKS, CDR2 YYEKEE (reference sequence). The CDR3 DNA is TGTGCCAGCAGCTTGGTGGTACAGGGGGGCGGCTACACCTTC. Its protein is CASSLVVQGGGYTF.

The rearrangement uses TRBV5-1 and TRBJ2-7, with a tentative D call TRBD1 (6 bases). This CDR3 region has 16 residues. With 0 bases removed from V and 1 base from J, the gap between germline ends came to 14 bases. CDR1 is SGHRS, CDR2 YFSETQ, per germline. CDR3 loop: CASSLGPGQGSYEQYF. The CDR3 nucleotides read TGCGCCAGCAGCTTGGGGCCGGGACAAGGGTCCTACGAGCAGTACTTC. The complete variable domain, with remaining parts taken from reference TRBV5-1 and TRBJ2-7, reads KAGVTQTPRYLIKTRGQQVTLSCSPISGHRSVSWYQQTPGQGLQFLFEYFSETQRNKGNFPGRFSGRQFSNSRSEMNVSTLELGDSALYLCASSLGPGQGSYEQYFGPGTRLTVT.

This clone was detected once. This chain connects TRBV28 to TRBJ2-3, with 11 bases that match TRBD2. Germline CDR1 reads MDHEN; CDR2 reads SYDVKM. The CDR3 sequence is 19 residues long. V lost 5 bases, J lost 6 bases, and 19 bases stayed unmatched. The CDR3: CASSTGQVLSGGAGDTQYF. The CDR3 DNA reads TGTGCCAGCAGTACGGGACAGGTACTTAGCGGGGGGGCCGGTGATACGCAGTATTTT.

The chain is built from TRBV5-1 and TRBJ1-1; D uncertain. This CDR3 region has 14 residues. Germline V gene sequence: CDR1 SGHRS, CDR2 YFSETQ. Trimming took 5 bases from V and 4 from J, leaving 15 bases between them. This CDR3 is CASSNIFTITEAFF. CDR3 DNA sequence: TGCGCCAGCAGTAATATCTTCACGATCACTGAAGCTTTCTTT.

The chain uses TRBV6-6 and TRBJ1-3; weak D call: TRBD1 (6 bases). Trimming took off 5 bases at V and 4 bases at J, with 15 bases between the two ends. There are 15 residues in the CDR3. CDR1 is MNHNY and CDR2 is SVGAGI in the germline V gene (reference sequence). This CDR3 is CASSGRATGGNTIYF. In DNA form, the CDR3 reads TGTGCCAGCAGTGGACGTGCAACAGGGGGAAACACCATATATTTT.

In its sample, this clone was seen a few times. The genes are TRBV21-1 and TRBJ1-5. TRBV21-1 is a recognized pseudogene. CDR3 length: 12 amino acids. CDR3 in DNA: TGTGCCAGCAGCGCTCCTAAACGGCCCCAGCATTTT. It encodes CASSAPKRPQHF.

The chain employs TRBV4-3 and TRBJ1-2; D is unclear. CDR3 length equals 14 residues. The germline V gene encodes CDR1 LGHNA and CDR2 YSLEER. Between the trimmed V and J ends, which lost 4 bases and 2 bases, there was a span of 11 bases. CDR3 sequence reads: CASSPGVLNYGYTF. The DNA for the CDR3 is TGCGCCAGCAGCCCAGGTGTCCTGAACTATGGCTACACCTTC.

A few counts support this clone. The rearrangement joins TRBV18 to TRBJ1-5; D remains unclear. Trimming stripped 3 bases from V and 2 bases from J, with 8 bases between. Germline assignment: CDR1 KGHSH and CDR2 LQKENI. CDR3 length: 14 residues. The DNA of the CDR3 is TGTGCCAGCTCACCTGGGGTTGGCAATCAGCCCCAGCATTTT. As protein: CASSPGVGNQPQHF. The entire variable domain, with the rest obtained from reference TRBV18 and TRBJ1-5, is as follows: NAGVMQNPRHLVRRRGQEARLRCSPMKGHSHVYWYRQLPEEGLKFMVYLQKENIIDESGMPKERFSAEFPKEGPSILRIQQVVRGDSAAYFCASSPGVGNQPQHFGDGTRLSIL.

V gene TRBV7-9 combines with J gene TRBJ2-7; D is unresolved. The CDR3 runs to 14 residues. Per the germline V gene, CDR1 is SEHNR and CDR2 is FQNEAQ (reference sequence). Trimming pared 3 bases from V and 2 bases from J, leaving 11 bases between. For the CDR3, the DNA is TGTGCCAGCAGCTTTTCGGGCTTCCCCTACGAGCAGTACTTC. Translated, it gives CASSFSGFPYEQYF.

The V gene is TRBV18, the J gene TRBJ1-3, with D tentatively TRBD1 (6 bases). CDR1 and CDR2 from the germline V gene are KGHSH and LQKENI. Trimming took 5 bases from V and 1 from J, leaving 18 bases between them. The CDR3 covers 17 residues. CDR3 in amino acids: CASSSRLSQGSGNTIYF. CDR3 DNA: TGTGCCAGCTCATCACGGCTCTCGCAGGGGTCTGGAAACACCATATATTTT.

The V and J genes are TRBV14 and TRBJ2-7; D uncertain. V was cut by 3 bases and J by 4 bases, with 7 bases left in between. The CDR3 spans 12 residues. CDR1 SGHDN and CDR2 FVKESK come from the germline V gene. As DNA, the CDR3 is TGTGCCAGCAGCCAGGATCATTACGAGCAGTACTTC. This sequence encodes CASSQDHYEQYF.

Details on this clone: The junction and the germline gene differ at one end; a read error may be behind it. This chain joins TRBV7-2 and TRBJ1-1; perhaps TRBD1 as D (6 bases). Germline V gene lookup returns CDR1 SGHTA and CDR2 FQGNSA. This CDR3 is built from 12 residues. CDR3 sequence reads: CASSQGNPGGFF. Here the CDR3 DNA reads TGTGCCAGCAGCCAGGGAAACCCGGGGGGCTTTTTT.

This CDR3 reads CASRPTAAGGYTF. The DNA for the CDR3 is TGTGCCAGCAGGCCGACAGCCGCGGGGGGCTACACCTTC. The gene calls are TRBV6-5 and TRBJ1-2, with TRBD1 as a possible D gene (5 bases). Germline CDR1 is MNHEY and CDR2 is SVGAGI. Trimming cost V 6 bases and J 8 bases, with 16 bases left between them. The CDR3 runs to 13 residues.

The V call is TRBV6-5, the J call TRBJ1-2, with no clear D. Germline loops: CDR1 MNHEY, CDR2 SVGAGI. CDR3 size: 14 residues. Trimming left V 6 bases short and J 4 bases short, with 15 bases between. CDR3 protein: CASSGELPSYGYTF. CDR3 coding DNA: TGTGCCAGCAGCGGCGAACTTCCTTCCTATGGCTACACCTTC.

The chain recombines TRBV29-1 with TRBJ1-6, with a possible D match to TRBD1 (5 bases). Trimming shortened V by 5 bases and J by 9 bases, and 14 bases separated the two germline ends. CDR3 length: 13 amino acids. Per the germline V gene, CDR1 is SQVTM and CDR2 is ANQGSEA. As DNA, the CDR3 is TGCAGCGTTCAGACAGAAAGGGGTTCACCCCTCCACTTT. This sequence encodes CSVQTERGSPLHF.

J is TRBJ2-7 and V is TRBV3-1 (or the pseudogene TRBV3-2); D gene uncertain. This CDR3 region has 15 residues. V lost 0 bases to trimming and J lost 0 bases, with 9 bases between them. Germline-derived CDR1 and CDR2 are LGHDT and YNNKEL (reference sequence). The CDR3 reads CASSQDRVRSYEQYF. The CDR3 DNA reads as TGTGCCAGCAGCCAAGATAGGGTGCGCTCCTACGAGCAGTACTTC.

For this clone: Germline is not matched at one junction end, which may reflect a read error. The rearrangement links TRBV23-1 to TRBJ1-2, with 7 nucleotides matching TRBD1. TRBV23-1 is an ORF, and what it does is uncertain. The CDR3 extends over 13 amino acids. This CDR3 is CASSQLQRTGPAF. The CDR3 DNA reads TGCGCCAGCAGTCAACTACAGAGGACAGGTCCCGCCTTC.

V and J are TRBV15 and TRBJ1-1, with TRBD1 matching 8 bases. Germline-derived CDR1 and CDR2 are LNHNV and YYDKDF (reference sequence). V trimming: 1 base; J trimming: 0 bases; junction bases outside the gene matches: 1. The CDR3 loop spans 15 amino acids. CDR3 DNA: TGTGCCACCAGCAGAGGGACAGGGATGAACACTGAAGCTTTCTTT. Its protein product is CATSRGTGMNTEAFF. Looking up the rest from reference TRBV15 and TRBJ1-1 gives the full variable domain: DAMVIQNPRYQVTQFGKPVTLSCSQTLNHNVMYWYQQKSSQAPKLLFHYYDKDFNNEADTPDNFQSRRPNTSFCFLDIRSPGLGDTAMYLCATSRGTGMNTEAFFGQGTRLTVV.

This clone was recorded only once. This chain links TRBV5-4 with TRBJ2-7, with D perhaps assigned TRBD1 or TRBD2 (5 bases each). The length of the CDR3 is 14 residues. Germline V lookup: CDR1 SGHNT, CDR2 YYREEE (reference sequence). The V end was cut by 5 bases, the J end by 4 bases, with 16 bases between. The CDR3 reads CASRVWGTPYEQYF. The DNA for the CDR3 is TGTGCCAGCAGGGTGTGGGGGACCCCTTACGAGCAGTACTTC.

The genes are TRBV28 and TRBJ1-2; D is ambiguous. The germline V gene encodes CDR1 MDHEN and CDR2 SYDVKM. This CDR3 spans 15 amino acids. V lost 3 bases to trimming and J lost 5 bases, with 16 bases between them. The CDR3 DNA reads as TGTGCCAGCAGTTTGGACCGACTATTATGGTATGGCTACACCTTC. Its translation is CASSLDRLLWYGYTF.

The gene calls are TRBV5-1 and TRBJ1-3; 7 bases match TRBD1. This CDR3 spans 15 amino acids. V shed 0 bases, J shed 5 bases, and the junction held 5 bases outside the gene matches. Germline V lookup: CDR1 SGHRS, CDR2 YFSETQ. The CDR3 region is CASSLGGGTRNTIYF. DNA for the CDR3: TGCGCCAGCAGCTTGGGAGGGGGCACTAGAAACACCATATATTTT.

The V and J genes are TRBV5-5 and TRBJ1-1; no clear D gene. Germline assignment: CDR1 SGHKS and CDR2 YYEKEE (reference sequence). Between the trimmed V and J ends, which lost 1 base and 1 base, there was a span of 20 bases. The CDR3 contains 18 residues. The CDR3 here is CASSLRLLDSERNTEAFF. As DNA, the CDR3 is TGTGCCAGCAGCTTGCGTCTTTTGGATTCAGAAAGGAACACTGAAGCTTTCTTT.

The J gene is TRBJ2-5, the V gene TRBV25-1; TRBD2 agrees at 8 bases. J lost 4 bases, V lost 6 bases, and 4 bases had no gene match. Germline V gene lookup returns CDR1 MGHDK and CDR2 SYGVNS. The CDR3 length is 13 residues. The CDR3, as DNA: TGTGCCAGCAGCCGGGGGGGGATAGAGACCCAGTACTTC. This sequence encodes CASSRGGIETQYF.

With regard to this clone: The sample has other DNA sequences that encode this CDR3 too. The V call is TRBV3-1 (or the pseudogene TRBV3-2), the J call TRBJ2-5; 8 nucleotides align to TRBD2. The CDR3 consists of 14 residues. The J segment lost 5 bases and the V segment lost 6 bases, leaving 8 bases of the junction unmatched. Germline V lookup: CDR1 LGHDT, CDR2 YNNKEL (reference sequence). Written as DNA, the CDR3 is TGTGCCAGCAGTCGGAGCGGGGGAGGGGAGACCCAGTACTTC. This translates into CASSRSGGGETQYF.